There are a few counts of the clone carrying this T cell receptor (beta chain). This specimen belongs to a study of neurological immune-mediated disorders. MiXCR, run by TCRdb on the 5' RACE reads, gives a single entry per CDR3 protein. The data contain around 67,000 distinct CDR3 sequences, less than 5.5% of them singletons. Germline-derived CDR1 and CDR2 are SGHDT and YYEEEE. This CDR3 has 14 amino acids. The germline V and J ends were trimmed by 0 bases and 5 bases, with 9 bases remaining between them. This sequence originates from a man between 18 and 29 years old with multiple sclerosis. The chain carries TRBV5-6 and TRBJ1-5, with unresolved D. The specimen sequenced was PBMCs. CDR3 sequence (DNA): TGTGCCAGCAGCTTGGGAAAGGGAGATCAGCCCCAGCATTTT. Translating gives CASSLGKGDQPQHF.